This T cell receptor (beta chain) emerged from a study of cytomegalovirus exposure and HLA in healthy donors (dated by TCRdb to 2017 to 2019). Context from the whole study: According to a later analysis, the roughly 130 validation repertoires were produced on the same platform as the 666 repertoires of the first cohort. The study was designed to test whether signatures of past pathogen exposure could be identified by cataloging public T cell receptors. To predict cytomegalovirus infection status, the study combined high-throughput TCR immunosequencing, statistical association of individual TCRs with disease status, and machine learning. In addition to the first cohort of approximately 670 subjects, a separate validation cohort of approximately 130 different subjects was used. Beyond this particular receptor, the publication reports: A total of fewer than 200 TCR beta chains were listed by the study as associated with cytomegalovirus. According to the authors, the approach could potentially be generalized to other disease states and immunological phenotypes. Most TCR sequences were observed very rarely across donors, whereas some public TCRs were present in many individuals. A later analysis lacked HLA typing for the validation cohort, so it scored co-occurrence in that cohort across all 120 repertoires. In a later analysis, TCRs clustered in the first cohort were found to also tend to co-occur in the 120 or so validation repertoires, with roughly 93% of cluster scores above 0. Three of the identified cytomegalovirus-associated TCR beta chains were confirmed in vitro to be specific for cytomegalovirus antigens. Cytomegalovirus status was reported to be diagnosed by the classifier with high specificity and sensitivity in both the original and validation cohorts.

V has 5 bases trimmed and J has 11 bases trimmed; junction bases matching no gene number 3. CDR3 length: 12 amino acids, cysteine to phenylalanine. The sequence is cut down to CDR3 DNA, 36 bases in frame from base 1. For CDR1 and CDR2, the germline V gene (reference sequence) lists MNHNY and SVGAGI. Details on this clone: Its antigen remains unidentified. The input lacks base qualities; no much larger clone sits a single base away.

The receptor library was made with the immunoSEQ multiplex PCR assay. As for how the authors treated the data: A statistical classification framework was built for diagnosing cytomegalovirus status from the catalog of TCR beta chain sequences. This immuneACCESS table, as held by TCRdb, lists in-frame sequences with V and J called but not all clones. Of the missing ones, under half trace to an unresolved V gene in checked studies; the others have no known cause. V and J calls and clone size are those listed in that table; D and trimming were worked out from the DNA. Counted in this sample were 150,000 to 200,000 clones; 88% of them appeared once. The ten biggest clones cover 2.5% to 3% of the sample. Donors formed part of the validation cohort, which comprised 120 or so subjects and was distinct from the first cohort of several hundred subjects.

What was sequenced was PBMCs. The V and J segments used are TRBV6-6 and TRBJ1-6; 7 bases in between match TRBD1. The origin of this receptor is a man between 18 and 35 years old in good health and CMV-seronegative. The nucleotide sequence reads TGTGCCAGCAGTCGACAGGGAGCACCCCTCCACTTT. Translated, this is CASSRQGAPLHF.